The 13 T cell receptor beta chains given below trace back to one sample, sequenced in a study of T-cell memory formation after mild COVID-19. Using its own MiXCR run on the 5' RACE reads, TCRdb lists one record per CDR3 protein. Counted here are around 33,000 distinct CDR3 sequences, more than 20% occurring once; the ten biggest clones make up less than 2%. The sequencing input was PBMCs or a T cell subset sorted from them (not recorded which). These receptors originate from an adult who had mild COVID-19 (a few samples of this study predate the infection). Cell type and time point are not known.

The chain links TRBV6-4 to TRBJ1-1; D not resolved. Trimming left V 6 bases short and J 1 base short, with 12 bases between. Germline values: CDR1 MRHNA, CDR2 SNTAGT. This CDR3 comprises 14 residues. As DNA, the CDR3 is TGTGCCAGCAGCGCCGGGTCTGAGAACACTGAAGCTTTCTTT. Its protein product is CASSAGSENTEAFF.

This clonotype has a count of ten or more. The chain uses TRBV7-9 and TRBJ2-2, with D hard to call. The CDR3 covers 14 residues. Germline V CDR1 and CDR2: SEHNR, FQNEAQ (reference sequence). Trimming removed 8 bases from V and 0 bases from J, with 10 bases in between. The CDR3 DNA reads as TGTGCCAGCTCACCCGGCTCGAACACCGGGGAGCTGTTTTTT. Amino acid sequence: CASSPGSNTGELFF.

V and J are TRBV30 and TRBJ2-7; 7 nucleotides align to TRBD1. Germline V gene data show CDR1 as GTSNPN and CDR2 as SVGIG (reference sequence). V was pared by 6 bases and J by 5 bases, with 16 bases of the junction left unmatched. The CDR3 loop spans 15 amino acids. In nucleotides, the CDR3 is TGTGCCTGCAAAGTTTTGGACAGGTTTGGCGACGAGCAGTACTTC. As protein: CACKVLDRFGDEQYF.

The sample holds many counts of this clonotype. This sequence joins TRBV9 and TRBJ2-5; D remains unclear. This CDR3 has 14 amino acids. The germline V gene encodes CDR1 SGDLS and CDR2 YYNGEE. The germline V and J ends were trimmed by 0 bases and 1 base, with 7 bases remaining between them. The CDR3 DNA follows: TGTGCCAGCAGCGTAGGAAAGGGCCAAGAGACCCAGTACTTC. Protein product: CASSVGKGQETQYF.

This clonotype has a count of ten or more. The chain recombines TRBV7-9 with TRBJ2-5; TRBD2 might be the D (6 bases). V shed 8 bases and J shed 4 bases, with 20 bases lying between them. The CDR3 extends over 15 amino acids. CDR1 SEHNR and CDR2 FQNEAQ come from the germline V gene (reference sequence). This CDR3 is CASSSGRMGGETQYF. The CDR3 DNA reads TGTGCCAGCTCCTCGGGACGCATGGGGGGAGAGACCCAGTACTTC.

Concerning this clonotype itself: This sequence may be a read error, since a much larger clone differs from it by one base. This sequence joins TRBV6-9 and TRBJ2-3, with D possibly TRBD2 on 6 matching bases. Trimming cost V 4 bases and J 5 bases, with 19 bases left between them. Germline V gene lookup returns CDR1 MNHGY and CDR2 SVAAGI. The CDR3 covers 16 residues. The CDR3 DNA reads TGTGCCAGCAGTTGCCAGCGCGGGAACCCGGTAGATACGCAGTATTTT. Protein product: CASSCQRGNPVDTQYF.

The rearrangement links TRBV5-5 to TRBJ2-1; 8 bases line up with TRBD2. The V and J ends lost 0 bases and 5 bases, in that order; junction bases with no gene match: 10. CDR1 SGHKS and CDR2 YYEKEE come from the germline V gene (reference sequence). The CDR3 totals 17 residues. The CDR3 DNA reads as TGTGCCAGCAGCTTGGCCGGGGGGGGACCCCGGGACAATGAGCAGTTCTTC. Amino acids: CASSLAGGGPRDNEQFF.

The chain carries TRBV27 and TRBJ1-3; possible D gene TRBD1, 6 bases. Deletions cut 8 bases from V and 0 bases from J, with 11 bases between. This CDR3 is built from 14 residues. Germline loops: CDR1 MNHEY, CDR2 SMNVEV (reference sequence). CDR3 nucleotide sequence: TGTGCCAGCGGGGGGCCCCTCTCTGGAAACACCATATATTTT. Protein sequence: CASGGPLSGNTIYF.

The chain carries TRBV9 and TRBJ1-1; D remains ambiguous. Germline V CDR1 and CDR2: SGDLS, YYNGEE. There are 14 residues in the CDR3. V was shortened by 0 bases and J by 1 base, with 7 bases between the two germline ends. This CDR3 reads CASSVDSGNTEAFF. The DNA of the CDR3 is TGTGCCAGCAGCGTAGATTCTGGGAACACTGAAGCTTTCTTT.

This clonotype was found many times. This chain links TRBV9 with TRBJ2-7; TRBD1 agrees at 9 bases. Unmatched junction bases numbered 7, after V lost 4 bases and J lost 2 bases. Per the germline V gene, CDR1 is SGDLS and CDR2 is YYNGEE. This CDR3 spans 15 amino acids. The CDR3 here is CASSPRQGGPYEQYF. The CDR3 DNA sequence: TGTGCCAGCAGCCCGAGACAGGGGGGACCCTACGAGCAGTACTTC.

The genes are TRBV4-1 and TRBJ2-7; 7 bases map to TRBD1. CDR3 length equals 15 residues. Per germline, CDR1 MGHRA and CDR2 YSYEKL. The V and J ends lost 3 bases and 6 bases, in that order; junction bases with no gene match: 11. The CDR3 nucleotides are TGCGCCAGCAGCCACAGGGACAGAGGCTCCGGCGAGCAGTACTTC. Its translation is CASSHRDRGSGEQYF.

This clonotype showed up just a few times. The rearrangement joins TRBV7-9 to TRBJ1-1; D ambiguous. The ends were cut back, 5 bases at V and 9 bases at J, with 16 bases in the middle. The CDR3 totals 13 residues. CDR1 and CDR2 from the germline V gene are SEHNR and FQNEAQ (reference sequence). The CDR3 sequence is CASSDRGDTQAFF. The CDR3 DNA reads as TGTGCCAGCAGCGACCGAGGAGACACACAAGCTTTCTTT.

The V call is TRBV12-3 or TRBV12-4, the J call TRBJ2-5; 8 bases are shared with TRBD2. The CDR3 length is 16 residues. Germline trimming cut 8 bases from V and 0 bases from J; bases unmatched to any gene: 11. The CDR3: CASERGSGNHQETQYF. The CDR3 nucleotides read TGTGCCAGCGAGAGAGGTAGCGGGAACCACCAAGAGACCCAGTACTTC.